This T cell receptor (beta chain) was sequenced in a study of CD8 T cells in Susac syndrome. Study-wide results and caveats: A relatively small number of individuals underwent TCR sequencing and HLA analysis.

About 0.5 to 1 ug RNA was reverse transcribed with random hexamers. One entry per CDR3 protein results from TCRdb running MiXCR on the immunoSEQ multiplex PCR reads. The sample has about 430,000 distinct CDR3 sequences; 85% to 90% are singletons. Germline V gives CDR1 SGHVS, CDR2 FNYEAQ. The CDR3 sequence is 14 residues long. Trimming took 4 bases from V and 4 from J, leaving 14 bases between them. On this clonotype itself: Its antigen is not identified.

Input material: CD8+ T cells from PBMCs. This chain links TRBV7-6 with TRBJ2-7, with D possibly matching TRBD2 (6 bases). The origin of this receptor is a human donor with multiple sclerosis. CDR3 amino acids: CASSSGSSVYEQYF. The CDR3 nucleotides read TGTGCCAGCAGCTCTGGTTCTAGCGTATACGAGCAGTACTTC.